This TCR beta chain came from a study of T cell changes during pregnancy in multiple sclerosis. Only in-frame clones appear in the TCRdb table, and some are missing; sequencing was by immunoSEQ multiplex PCR. The repertoire holds about 38,000 clones, with approximately 91% as singletons. The CDR3 is made up of 15 amino acids. J lost 0 bases, V lost 4 bases, and 3 bases had no gene match. Germline CDR1 SGHRS, CDR2 YFSETQ. Specimen: CD4+ T cells from peripheral blood mononuclear cells, collected after pregnancy. The TCR sequence derives from a female donor in good health, enrolled as a control in a pregnancy study. The chain employs TRBV5-1 and TRBJ2-1; TRBD2 agrees at 8 bases. The CDR3 spells CASSGSGVSYNEQFF. CDR3 nucleotide sequence: TGCGCCAGCAGCGGTAGCGGGGTCTCCTACAATGAGCAGTTCTTC.